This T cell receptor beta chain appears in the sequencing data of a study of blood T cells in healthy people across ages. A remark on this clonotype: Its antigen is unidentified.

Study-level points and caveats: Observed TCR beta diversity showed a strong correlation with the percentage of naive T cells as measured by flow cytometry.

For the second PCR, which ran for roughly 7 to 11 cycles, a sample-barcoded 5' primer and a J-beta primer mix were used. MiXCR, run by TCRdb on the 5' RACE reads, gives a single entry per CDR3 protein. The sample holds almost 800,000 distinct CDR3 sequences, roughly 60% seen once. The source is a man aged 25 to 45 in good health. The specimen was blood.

This CDR3 reads CASSLTRGQGARGNGYTF. Written as DNA, the CDR3 is TGTGCCAGCAGTTTGACCCGGGGACAGGGGGCTAGAGGGAATGGCTACACCTTC. The gene calls are TRBV6-5 and TRBJ1-2; 12 bases agree with TRBD1. The germline V gene has CDR1 MNHEY and CDR2 SVGAGI. This CDR3 has 18 residues. After removal of 4 bases from V and 6 bases from J, the junction contained 15 bases not matched to a gene.